This T cell receptor (beta chain) appears in the sequencing data of a study of T cells in Graves' hyperthyroidism and ophthalmopathy. Between the trimmed V and J ends, which lost 3 bases and 0 bases, there was a span of 10 bases. Germline V CDR1 and CDR2: SGHRS, YFSETQ. The CDR3 is made up of 14 amino acids. The source material, RNA transcripts, was used to amplify TCR beta CDR3 regions. With the HTBI primer set, the TCR CDR3 went through a first round of RT-PCR. TCRdb re-called the multiplex PCR reads with MiXCR, one entry per CDR3 protein. The table shows roughly 520,000 distinct CDR3 sequences, with around 22% occurring only once. Subjects with ophthalmopathy showed a Clinical Activity Score no lower than 3, a NOSPECS grade no lower than 4, and a duration shorter than 3 months.

This TCR was recovered from a woman aged 30 to 39 with Graves' ophthalmopathy. Input material: blood. The genes are TRBV5-1 and TRBJ2-7; the D gene is possibly TRBD2 (6 bases). CDR3 nucleotide sequence: TGCGCCAGCAGCTGGGGGGTGGGCTCCTACGAGCAGTACTTC. Its translation: CASSWGVGSYEQYF.